Sequencing of this T cell receptor (beta chain) was carried out in a study of T cells after yellow fever vaccination. Study information: It was SMART-Seq v4 Ultra Low Input that prepared the fractions with low cell numbers.

TCRdb called the 5' RACE reads again in MiXCR, with one record for every CDR3 protein. The sample carries 250,000 to 300,000 distinct CDR3 sequences, 10% to 15% recorded once. Of note for this clonotype: The antigen remains undetermined.

Points from the study as a whole: Reappearance after the booster was seen for most primary-vaccination clones, at about 95% CD4 and 88% CD8.

This CDR3 has 13 amino acids. V gave up 4 bases and J gave up 5 bases, with 11 bases separating them. Per the germline V gene, CDR1 is LNHDA and CDR2 is SQIVND (reference sequence). Sequencing used CD4+ T cells sorted from PBMCs, obtained 45 days after the yellow fever booster vaccination. The clonotype comes from a man younger than 45 who received the YFV17D yellow fever vaccine. This sequence joins TRBV19 and TRBJ2-5; D may correspond to TRBD1 or TRBD2 (5 bases each). The CDR3 region has the DNA TGTGCCAGTAGTAGCTGGGACGAGGAGACCCAGTACTTC. As protein: CASSSWDEETQYF. Full variable domain (outside the CDR3, taken from reference TRBV19 and TRBJ2-5): DGGITQSPKYLFRKEGQNVTLSCEQNLNHDAMYWYRQDPGQGLRLIYYSQIVNDFQKGDIAEGYSVSREKKESFPLTVTSAQKNPTAFYLCASSSWDEETQYFGPGTRLLVL.